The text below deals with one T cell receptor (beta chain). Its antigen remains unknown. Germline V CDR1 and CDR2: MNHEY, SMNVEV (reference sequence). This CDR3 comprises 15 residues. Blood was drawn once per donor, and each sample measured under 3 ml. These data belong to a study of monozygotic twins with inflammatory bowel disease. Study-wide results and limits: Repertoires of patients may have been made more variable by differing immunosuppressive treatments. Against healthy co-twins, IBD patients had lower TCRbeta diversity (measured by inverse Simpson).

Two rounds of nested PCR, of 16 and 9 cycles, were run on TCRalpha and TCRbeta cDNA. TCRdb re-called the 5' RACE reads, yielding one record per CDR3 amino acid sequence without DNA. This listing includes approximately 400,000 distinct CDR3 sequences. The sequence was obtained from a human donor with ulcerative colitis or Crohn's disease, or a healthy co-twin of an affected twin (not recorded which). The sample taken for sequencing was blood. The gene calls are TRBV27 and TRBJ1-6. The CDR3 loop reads CASSPVEGHNSPLHF.